Below, one T cell receptor (beta chain) is given with its context. Data came from immunoSEQ multiplex PCR; TCRdb stores just in-frame clones and leaves some out. The sample shows some 350,000 clones, roughly 86% of them seen only once. The data derive from a study of blood T cell repertoires in COVID-19. The sequencing sample was made of peripheral blood. This clonotype was sampled from a human donor in a cohort sampled during active COVID-19.

The CDR3 nucleotides read TGTGCCAGCAGCTTAAGTCGCCAAGAGACCCAGTACTTC. Translated: CASSLSRQETQYF. V usage is TRBV7-3 and J usage is TRBJ2-5; D unresolved. Germline CDR1 reads SGHTA; CDR2 reads FQGTGA. Trimming took off 1 base at V and 1 base at J, with 4 bases between the two ends. The length of the CDR3 is 13 residues.